Below, one T cell receptor beta chain is given with its context. For the second PCR, which ran for roughly 7 to 11 cycles, a sample-barcoded 5' primer and a J-beta primer mix were used. The template-switch adaptor, which had 12 random nucleotides, put a tag on each cDNA molecule. TCRdb re-called the 5' RACE reads with MiXCR, one entry per CDR3 protein. The sample comprises 780,000 or so distinct CDR3 sequences, 56% of which are singletons, and approximately 24% rests with the top ten. This record belongs to a study of blood T cells in healthy people across ages. The CDR3 spans 16 residues. The germline V gene encodes CDR1 LNHDA and CDR2 SQIVND (reference sequence). V shed 0 bases and J shed 9 bases, with 21 bases lying between them.

The rearrangement links TRBV19 to TRBJ2-7; D may be TRBD1 (6 bases). This clonotype was obtained from a man in his forties in good health. The sequenced sample was blood. CDR3 sequence reads: CASSIDITGSAPRQYF. DNA of the CDR3: TGTGCCAGTAGTATAGATATTACAGGGAGCGCCCCGAGGCAGTACTTC.